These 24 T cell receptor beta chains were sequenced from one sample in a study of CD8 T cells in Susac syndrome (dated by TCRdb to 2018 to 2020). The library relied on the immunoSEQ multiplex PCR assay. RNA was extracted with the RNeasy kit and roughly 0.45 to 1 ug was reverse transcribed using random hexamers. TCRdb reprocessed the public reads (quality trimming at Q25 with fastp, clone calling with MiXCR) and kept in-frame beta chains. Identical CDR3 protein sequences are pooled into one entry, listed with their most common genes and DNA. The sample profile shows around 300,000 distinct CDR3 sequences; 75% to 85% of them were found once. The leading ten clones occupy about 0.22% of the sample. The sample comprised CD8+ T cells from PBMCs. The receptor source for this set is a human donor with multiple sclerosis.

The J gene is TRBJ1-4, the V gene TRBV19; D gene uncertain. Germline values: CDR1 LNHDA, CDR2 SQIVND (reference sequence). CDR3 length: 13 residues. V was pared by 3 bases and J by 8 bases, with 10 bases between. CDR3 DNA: TGTGCCAGTAGTATCCCGCACAGCGAAAAACTGTTTTTT. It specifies CASSIPHSEKLFF. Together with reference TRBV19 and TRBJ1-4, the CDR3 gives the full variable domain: DGGITQSPKYLFRKEGQNVTLSCEQNLNHDAMYWYRQDPGQGLRLIYYSQIVNDFQKGDIAEGYSVSREKKESFPLTVTSAQKNPTAFYLCASSIPHSEKLFFGSGTQLSVL.

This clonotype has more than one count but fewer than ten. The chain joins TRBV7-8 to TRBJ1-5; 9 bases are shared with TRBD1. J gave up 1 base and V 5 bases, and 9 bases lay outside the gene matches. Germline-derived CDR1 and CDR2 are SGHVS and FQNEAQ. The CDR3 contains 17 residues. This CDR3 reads CASSLRDREGSNQPQHF. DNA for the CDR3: TGTGCCAGCAGCCTCCGGGACAGGGAAGGGAGCAATCAGCCCCAGCATTTT.

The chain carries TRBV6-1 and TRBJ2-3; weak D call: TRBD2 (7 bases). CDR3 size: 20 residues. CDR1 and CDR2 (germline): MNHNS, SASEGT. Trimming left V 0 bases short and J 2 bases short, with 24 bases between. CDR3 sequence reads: CASSEAGAGGSWGHTDTQYF. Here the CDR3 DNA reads TGTGCCAGCAGTGAAGCGGGGGCTGGCGGGAGTTGGGGACACACAGATACGCAGTATTTT.

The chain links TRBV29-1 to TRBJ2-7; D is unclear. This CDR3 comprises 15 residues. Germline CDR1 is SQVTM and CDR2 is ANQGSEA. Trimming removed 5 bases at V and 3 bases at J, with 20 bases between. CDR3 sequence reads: CSVKGTDLGLYEQYF. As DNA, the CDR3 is TGCAGCGTTAAGGGTACAGATCTAGGGCTCTACGAGCAGTACTTC.

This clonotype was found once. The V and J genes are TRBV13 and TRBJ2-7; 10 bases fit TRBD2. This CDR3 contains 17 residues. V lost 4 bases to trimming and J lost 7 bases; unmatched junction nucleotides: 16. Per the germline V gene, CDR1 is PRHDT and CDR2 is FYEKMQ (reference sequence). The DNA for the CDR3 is TGTGCCAGCAGCTCCCGGACTAGCGGCGCTTTAGATAGAGAGCAGTACTTC. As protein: CASSSRTSGALDREQYF.

CDR3: CSARAVGASYEQYF. For the CDR3, the DNA is TGCAGTGCTAGAGCCGTTGGGGCCTCCTACGAGCAGTACTTC. The V call is TRBV20-1, the J call TRBJ2-7; possibly TRBD1 for D (5 bases). Germline V gene data show CDR1 as DFQATT and CDR2 as SNEGSKA (reference sequence). The CDR3 totals 14 residues. V was trimmed by 1 base and J by 0 bases, leaving 10 bases between them.

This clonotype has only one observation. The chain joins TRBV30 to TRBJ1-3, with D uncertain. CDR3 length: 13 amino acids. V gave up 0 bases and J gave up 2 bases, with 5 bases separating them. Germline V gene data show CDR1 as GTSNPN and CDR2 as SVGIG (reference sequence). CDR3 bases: TGTGCCTGGAGTGTTCAGCCTGGAAACACCATATATTTT. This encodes CAWSVQPGNTIYF.

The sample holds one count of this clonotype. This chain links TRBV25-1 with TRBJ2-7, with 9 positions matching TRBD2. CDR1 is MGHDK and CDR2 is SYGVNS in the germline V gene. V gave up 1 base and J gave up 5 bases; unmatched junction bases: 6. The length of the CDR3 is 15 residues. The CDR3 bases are TGTGCCAGCAGTGAATTTGCGGGAGGGCCCGACGAGCAGTACTTC. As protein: CASSEFAGGPDEQYF.

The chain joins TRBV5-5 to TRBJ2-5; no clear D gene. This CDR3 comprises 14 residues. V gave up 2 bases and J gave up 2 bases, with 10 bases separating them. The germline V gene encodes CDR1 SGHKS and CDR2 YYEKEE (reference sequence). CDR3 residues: CASSFVTQQETQYF. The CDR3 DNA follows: TGTGCCAGCAGCTTTGTCACTCAGCAAGAGACCCAGTACTTC.

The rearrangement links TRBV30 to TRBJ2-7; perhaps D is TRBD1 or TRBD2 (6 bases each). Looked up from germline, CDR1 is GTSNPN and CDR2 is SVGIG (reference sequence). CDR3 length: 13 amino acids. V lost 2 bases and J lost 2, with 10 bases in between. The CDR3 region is CAWSWGATYEQYF. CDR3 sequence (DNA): TGTGCCTGGAGTTGGGGGGCGACCTACGAGCAGTACTTC. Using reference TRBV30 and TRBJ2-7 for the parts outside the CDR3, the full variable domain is SQTIHQWPATLVQPVGSPLSLECTVEGTSNPNLYWYRQAAGRGLQLLFYSVGIGQISSEVPQNLSASRPQDRQFILSSKKLLLSDSGFYLCAWSWGATYEQYFGPGTRLTVT.

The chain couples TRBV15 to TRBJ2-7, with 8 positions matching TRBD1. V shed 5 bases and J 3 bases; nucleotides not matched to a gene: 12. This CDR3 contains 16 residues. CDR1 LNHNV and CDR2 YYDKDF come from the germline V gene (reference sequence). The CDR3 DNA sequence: TGTGCCACCAGCCCCCCCGGGGGACAGGACATCTACGAGCAGTACTTC. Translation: CATSPPGGQDIYEQYF.

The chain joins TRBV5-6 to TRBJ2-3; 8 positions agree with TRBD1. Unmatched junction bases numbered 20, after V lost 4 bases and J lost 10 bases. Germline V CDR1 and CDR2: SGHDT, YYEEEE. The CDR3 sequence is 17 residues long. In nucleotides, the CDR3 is TGTGCCAGCAGCCCCATCTGGGAGACACAGGGGGAGGAGGCGCAGTATTTT. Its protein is CASSPIWETQGEEAQYF. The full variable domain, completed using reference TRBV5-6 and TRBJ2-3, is DAGVTQSPTHLIKTRGQQVTLRCSPKSGHDTVSWYQQALGQGPQFIFQYYEEEERQRGNFPDRFSGHQFPNYSSELNVNALLLGDSALYLCASSPIWETQGEEAQYFGPGTRLTVL.

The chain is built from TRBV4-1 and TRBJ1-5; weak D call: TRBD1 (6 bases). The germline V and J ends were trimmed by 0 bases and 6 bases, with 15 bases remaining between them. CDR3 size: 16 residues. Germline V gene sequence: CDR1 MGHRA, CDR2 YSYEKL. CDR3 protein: CASSQELGATGQPQHF. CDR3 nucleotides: TGCGCCAGCAGCCAAGAACTGGGGGCCACGGGTCAGCCCCAGCATTTT.

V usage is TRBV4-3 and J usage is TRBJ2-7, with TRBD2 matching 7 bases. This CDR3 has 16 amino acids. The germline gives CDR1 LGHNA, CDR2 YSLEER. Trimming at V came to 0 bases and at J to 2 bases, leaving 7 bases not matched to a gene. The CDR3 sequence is CASSQEGSAGAYEQYF. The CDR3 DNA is TGCGCCAGCAGCCAAGAGGGAAGCGCGGGAGCCTACGAGCAGTACTTC.

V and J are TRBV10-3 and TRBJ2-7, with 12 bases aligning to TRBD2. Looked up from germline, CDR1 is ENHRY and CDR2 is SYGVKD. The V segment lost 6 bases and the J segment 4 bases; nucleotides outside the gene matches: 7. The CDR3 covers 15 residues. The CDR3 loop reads CAISPGLAGGYEQYF. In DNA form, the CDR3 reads TGTGCCATCAGCCCGGGACTAGCGGGCGGGTACGAGCAGTACTTC.

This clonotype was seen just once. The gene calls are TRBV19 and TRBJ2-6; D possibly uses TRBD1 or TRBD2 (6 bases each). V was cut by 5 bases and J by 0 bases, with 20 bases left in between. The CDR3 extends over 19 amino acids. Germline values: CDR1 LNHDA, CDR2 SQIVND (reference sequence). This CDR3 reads CASSLALGGASSGANVLTF. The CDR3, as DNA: TGTGCCAGTAGTTTGGCCCTCGGGGGCGCAAGCTCTGGGGCCAACGTCCTGACTTTC.

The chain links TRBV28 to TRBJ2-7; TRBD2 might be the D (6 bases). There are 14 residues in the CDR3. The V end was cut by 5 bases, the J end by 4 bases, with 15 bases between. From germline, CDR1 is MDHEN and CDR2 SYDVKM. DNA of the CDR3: TGTGCCAGCAGTCCGGGGGACCGAGGGTACGAGCAGTACTTC. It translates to CASSPGDRGYEQYF.

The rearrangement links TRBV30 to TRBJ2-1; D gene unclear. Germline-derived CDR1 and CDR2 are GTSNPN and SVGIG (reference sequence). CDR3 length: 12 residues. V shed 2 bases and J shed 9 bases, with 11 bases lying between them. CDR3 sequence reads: CAWSMAPGEQFF. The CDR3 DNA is TGTGCCTGGAGTATGGCCCCTGGTGAGCAGTTCTTC. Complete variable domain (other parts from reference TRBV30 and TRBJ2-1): SQTIHQWPATLVQPVGSPLSLECTVEGTSNPNLYWYRQAAGRGLQLLFYSVGIGQISSEVPQNLSASRPQDRQFILSSKKLLLSDSGFYLCAWSMAPGEQFFGPGTRLTVL.

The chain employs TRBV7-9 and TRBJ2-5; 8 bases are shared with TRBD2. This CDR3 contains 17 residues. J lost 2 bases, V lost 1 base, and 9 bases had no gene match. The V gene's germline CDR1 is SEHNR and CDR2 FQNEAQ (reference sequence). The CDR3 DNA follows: TGTGCCAGCAGCTTAGTGGGGTCTAGCGGGCTTCAAGAGACCCAGTACTTC. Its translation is CASSLVGSSGLQETQYF.

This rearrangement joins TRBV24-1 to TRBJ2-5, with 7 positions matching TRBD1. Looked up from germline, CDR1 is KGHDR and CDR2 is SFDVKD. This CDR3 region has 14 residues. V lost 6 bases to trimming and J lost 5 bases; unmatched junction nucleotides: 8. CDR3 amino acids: CATSQGDVGETQYF. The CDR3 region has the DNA TGTGCCACCAGTCAGGGGGACGTGGGGGAGACCCAGTACTTC.

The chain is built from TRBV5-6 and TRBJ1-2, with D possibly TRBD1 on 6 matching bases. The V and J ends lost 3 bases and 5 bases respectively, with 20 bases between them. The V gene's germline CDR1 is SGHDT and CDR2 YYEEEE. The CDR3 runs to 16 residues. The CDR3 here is CASSSQQGGKRYGYTF. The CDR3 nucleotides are TGTGCCAGCAGCTCTCAACAGGGAGGAAAAAGATATGGCTACACCTTC.

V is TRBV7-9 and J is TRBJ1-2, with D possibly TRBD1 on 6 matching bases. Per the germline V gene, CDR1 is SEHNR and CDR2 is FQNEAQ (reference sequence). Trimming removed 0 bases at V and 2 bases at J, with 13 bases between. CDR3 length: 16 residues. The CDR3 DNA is TGTGCCAGCAGCTTAGCCCCTAACAGGGAAAACTATGGCTACACCTTC. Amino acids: CASSLAPNRENYGYTF.

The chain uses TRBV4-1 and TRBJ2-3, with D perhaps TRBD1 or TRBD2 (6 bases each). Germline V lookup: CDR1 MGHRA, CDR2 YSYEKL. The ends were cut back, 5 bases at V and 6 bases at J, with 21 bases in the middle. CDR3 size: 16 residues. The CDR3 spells CASSLVDYRGGDTQYF. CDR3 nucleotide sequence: TGCGCCAGCAGCTTAGTCGACTACCGAGGGGGGGATACGCAGTATTTT.

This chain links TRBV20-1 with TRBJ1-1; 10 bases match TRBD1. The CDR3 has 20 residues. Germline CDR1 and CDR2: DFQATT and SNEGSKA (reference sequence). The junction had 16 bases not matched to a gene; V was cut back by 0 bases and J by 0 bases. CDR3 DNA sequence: TGCAGTGCTAGAGATAGCCGGGCCGAGGGACAGGGGAGAATGAACACTGAAGCTTTCTTT. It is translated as CSARDSRAEGQGRMNTEAFF.